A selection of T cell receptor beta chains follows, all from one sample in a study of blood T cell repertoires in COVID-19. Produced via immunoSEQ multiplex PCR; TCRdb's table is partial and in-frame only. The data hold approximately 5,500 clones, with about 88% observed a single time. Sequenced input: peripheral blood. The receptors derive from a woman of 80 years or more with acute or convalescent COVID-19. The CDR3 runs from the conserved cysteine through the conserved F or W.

CDR3: CATGLAAYQETQYF
V: TRBV2
J: TRBJ2-5

CDR3: CAMAGTAANTEAFF
V: TRBV10-3
J: TRBJ1-1

CDR3: CASSLAKPGLAGGETQYF
V: TRBV11-3
J: TRBJ2-5

CDR3: CASSLATVRETQYF
V: TRBV5-4
J: TRBJ2-5

CDR3: CASSPPDRRAGELFF
V: TRBV27
J: TRBJ2-2

CDR3: CASSLAGSRDGYTF
V: TRBV5-1
J: TRBJ1-2

CDR3: CASSVQGGNTEAFF
V: TRBV5-1
J: TRBJ1-1

CDR3: CASGGQWNTEAFF
V: TRBV2
J: TRBJ1-1

CDR3: CASSLHLKSDTIYF
V: TRBV5-4
J: TRBJ1-3

CDR3: CASSQDAGPGRGYTF
V: TRBV4-2
J: TRBJ1-2

CDR3: CASSYARRDTEAFF
V: TRBV6-5
J: TRBJ1-1

CDR3: CASSVGNGRGEPQHF
V: TRBV9
J: TRBJ1-5

CDR3: CASRLQGEAFF
V: TRBV3-1/TRBV3-2
J: TRBJ1-1

CDR3: CASSFGGGEADTQYF
V: TRBV27
J: TRBJ2-3

CDR3: CASSLVQGLNTEAFF
V: TRBV5-4
J: TRBJ1-1

CDR3: CASSTGGTTEAFF
V: TRBV5-1
J: TRBJ1-1

CDR3: CASSLAPSGGAGEQYF
V: TRBV5-1
J: TRBJ2-7

CDR3: CASTGQMNTEAFF
V: TRBV19
J: TRBJ1-1

CDR3: CASSLERGLEQYF
V: TRBV12-3/TRBV12-4
J: TRBJ2-7

CDR3: CASRQTGGWGSPLHF
V: TRBV25-1
J: TRBJ1-6

CDR3: CASSPWERAWNSPLHF
V: TRBV11-2
J: TRBJ1-6

CDR3: CASSLWALNTEAFF
V: TRBV5-1
J: TRBJ1-1

CDR3: CASSGRGRNSPLHF
V: TRBV28
J: TRBJ1-6

CDR3: CASSGARIAGANVLTF
V: TRBV2
J: TRBJ2-6

CDR3: CASSEDLYQETQYF
V: TRBV6-1
J: TRBJ2-5

CDR3: CSGRSTYNEQFF
V: TRBV29-1
J: TRBJ2-1

CDR3: CASSLGQGGTGELFF
V: TRBV5-1
J: TRBJ2-2

CDR3: CASSFPGGGTEAFF
V: TRBV5-4
J: TRBJ1-1